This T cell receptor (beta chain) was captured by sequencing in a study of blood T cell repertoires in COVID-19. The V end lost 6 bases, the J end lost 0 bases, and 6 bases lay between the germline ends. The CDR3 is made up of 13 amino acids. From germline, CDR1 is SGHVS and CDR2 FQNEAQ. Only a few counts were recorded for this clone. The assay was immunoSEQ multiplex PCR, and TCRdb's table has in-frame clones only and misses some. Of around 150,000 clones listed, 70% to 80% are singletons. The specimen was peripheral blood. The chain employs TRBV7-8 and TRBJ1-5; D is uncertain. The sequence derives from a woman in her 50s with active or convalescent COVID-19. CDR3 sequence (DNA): TGTGCCAGCAGACAGTATAGCAATCAGCCCCAGCATTTT. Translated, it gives CASRQYSNQPQHF.